A single sample gave rise to the 31 T cell receptor beta chains below, sequenced in a study of blood T cell repertoires in COVID-19. Libraries were prepared by immunoSEQ multiplex PCR; TCRdb keeps only in-frame clonotypes and omits some of them. The table includes nearly 350,000 clones, around nine tenths detected once. The sequenced material came from peripheral blood. The receptors were gathered from a woman in her 70s with COVID-19, enrolled during active disease.

This chain joins TRBV11-2 and TRBJ2-1, with 13 bases identical to TRBD2. The CDR3 is made up of 14 amino acids. Unmatched junction bases numbered 6, after V lost 9 bases and J lost 7 bases. CDR1 SGHAT and CDR2 FQNNGV come from the germline V gene. CDR3 loop: CASSWTSGGNEQFF. DNA for the CDR3: TGTGCCAGTAGTTGGACTAGCGGGGGAAATGAGCAGTTCTTC.

The V gene is TRBV7-9, the J gene TRBJ1-2; D might be TRBD1 (6 bases). Between the trimmed V and J ends, which lost 5 bases and 2 bases, there was a span of 12 bases. Germline V CDR1 and CDR2: SEHNR, FQNEAQ (reference sequence). The CDR3 length is 14 residues. CDR3 region: CASSTGQINYGYTF. The CDR3 nucleotides read TGTGCCAGCAGCACAGGACAGATAAACTATGGCTACACCTTC.

The chain uses TRBV9 and TRBJ2-3; D unclear. CDR3 size: 16 residues. Trimming removed 4 bases from V and 4 bases from J, with 19 bases in between. CDR1 and CDR2 from the germline V gene are SGDLS and YYNGEE. The CDR3 sequence: CASSPYGSLNPDTQYF. DNA of the CDR3: TGTGCCAGCAGCCCCTACGGGTCTCTAAACCCAGATACGCAGTATTTT.

V gene TRBV9 combines with J gene TRBJ1-1; possible D gene TRBD1, 5 bases. Trimming left V 0 bases short and J 5 bases short, with 14 bases between. Germline V gene sequence: CDR1 SGDLS, CDR2 YYNGEE. This CDR3 spans 15 amino acids. CDR3 in DNA: TGTGCCAGCAGCGTAGCTCTAGGGGAAAGAACTGAAGCTTTCTTT. Its translation: CASSVALGERTEAFF.

V is TRBV24-1 and J is TRBJ2-1, with a weak D call TRBD2 (6 bases). V lost 2 bases and J 4 bases, leaving 14 bases between the germline ends. CDR3 length: 16 amino acids. Germline values: CDR1 KGHDR, CDR2 SFDVKD. The CDR3 DNA is TGTGCCACCAGTGATTCCTTGGCGGGGTTATACAATGAGCAGTTCTTC. Translated: CATSDSLAGLYNEQFF.

The gene calls are TRBV6-5 and TRBJ1-3, with D perhaps matching TRBD1 (5 bases). Trimming pared 4 bases from V and 2 bases from J, leaving 15 bases between. The CDR3 consists of 16 residues. CDR1 and CDR2 (germline): MNHEY, SVGAGI. The CDR3 nucleotides read TGTGCCAGCAGTTTGAGTTGGGGGGACGCTGGAAACACCATATATTTT. It specifies CASSLSWGDAGNTIYF.

V usage is TRBV28 and J usage is TRBJ2-7; a possible D gene is TRBD1 (6 bases). Germline lookup yields CDR1 MDHEN and CDR2 SYDVKM. Trimming removed 7 bases at V and 2 bases at J, with 15 bases between. The CDR3 consists of 14 residues. CDR3 region: CASTPPNRAYEQYF. The CDR3, as DNA: TGTGCCAGCACCCCCCCGAACAGGGCCTACGAGCAGTACTTC.

V gene TRBV18 combines with J gene TRBJ2-7; D unclear. Trimming stripped 0 bases from V and 4 bases from J, with 7 bases between. The CDR3 is 13 residues long. CDR1 is KGHSH, CDR2 LQKENI, per germline. For the CDR3, the DNA is TGTGCCAGCTCACCACCCTCCGGGTACGAGCAGTACTTC. Its protein product is CASSPPSGYEQYF.

The rearrangement links TRBV4-2 to TRBJ2-3; the match to TRBD2 covers 8 bases. Trimming removed 1 base from V and 1 base from J; junction bases left unmatched: 16. Per germline, CDR1 LGHNA and CDR2 YNFKEQ. The CDR3 totals 20 residues. CDR3 DNA sequence: TGTGCCAGCAGCCAAGGTGGGGGAGCGGGGGCCGCAGGGGGCACAGATACGCAGTATTTT. It encodes CASSQGGGAGAAGGTDTQYF.

Notes on this clone: Other DNA sequences in this specimen translate into the identical CDR3. This chain connects TRBV7-2 to TRBJ1-1; 7 bases map to TRBD1. The junction had 5 bases not matched to a gene; V was cut back by 5 bases and J by 5 bases. The V gene's germline CDR1 is SGHTA and CDR2 FQGNSA. The CDR3 is 13 residues long. The DNA for the CDR3 is TGTGCCAGCAGCCTAACAGGGGCGACTGAAGCTTTCTTT. It yields the protein CASSLTGATEAFF. The complete variable domain, with remaining parts taken from reference TRBV7-2 and TRBJ1-1, reads GAGVSQSPSNKVTEKGKDVELRCDPISGHTALYWYRQSLGQGLEFLIYFQGNSAPDKSGLPSDRFSAERTGGSVSTLTIQRTQQEDSAVYLCASSLTGATEAFFGQGTRLTVV.

This chain links TRBV19 with TRBJ2-2, with 9 positions matching TRBD2. CDR3 size: 20 residues. J lost 1 base, V lost 3 bases, and 15 bases had no gene match. CDR1 LNHDA and CDR2 SQIVND come from the germline V gene (reference sequence). CDR3 amino acids: CASSIFGSGGQAWNTGELFF. In DNA form, the CDR3 reads TGTGCCAGTAGTATTTTCGGCAGCGGGGGGCAAGCTTGGAACACCGGGGAGCTGTTTTTT.

The V and J genes are TRBV19 and TRBJ1-5, with D tentatively TRBD1 (6 bases). Germline V gives CDR1 LNHDA, CDR2 SQIVND (reference sequence). The CDR3 has 15 residues. Trimming pared 6 bases from V and 3 bases from J, leaving 15 bases between. The DNA for the CDR3 is TGTGCCAGTAGCCCCCGGAGGACAGACAATCAGCCCCAGCATTTT. This gives the protein CASSPRRTDNQPQHF.

This clone was detected once. This rearrangement joins TRBV10-3 to TRBJ1-2, with 8 bases fitting TRBD1. After removal of 7 bases from V and 2 bases from J, the junction contained 9 bases not matched to a gene. Germline V lookup: CDR1 ENHRY, CDR2 SYGVKD. The CDR3 runs to 15 residues. CDR3 in amino acids: CAITETGVTNYGYTF. CDR3 in DNA: TGTGCCATCACCGAGACAGGGGTGACCAACTATGGCTACACCTTC.

The chain links TRBV29-1 to TRBJ1-2, with 7 bases lining up with TRBD1. Germline CDR1 and CDR2: SQVTM and ANQGSEA. V was clipped by 3 bases and J by 5 bases; unmatched bases: 3. CDR3 length: 12 residues. The CDR3 sequence is CSVEDRSYGYTF. The CDR3 coding sequence is TGCAGCGTTGAGGACAGGAGTTATGGCTACACCTTC.

As DNA, the CDR3 is TGTGCCAGCAGCTCGGAGAGCAGTTGGGAGACCCAGTACTTC. Translating gives CASSSESSWETQYF. The chain employs TRBV3-1 (or the pseudogene TRBV3-2) and TRBJ2-5; D remains ambiguous. The germline V gene has CDR1 LGHDT and CDR2 YNNKEL (reference sequence). Trimming removed 5 bases from V and 5 bases from J, with 15 bases in between. This CDR3 comprises 14 residues.

The chain recombines TRBV5-1 with TRBJ2-3, with D possibly matching TRBD1 (5 bases). CDR1 is SGHRS, CDR2 YFSETQ, per germline. The CDR3 consists of 14 residues. V gave up 0 bases and J gave up 3 bases, with 8 bases separating them. This CDR3 is CASSLASGTDTQYF. The CDR3 DNA reads TGCGCCAGCAGCTTGGCCTCAGGGACAGATACGCAGTATTTT.

The V call is TRBV5-3, the J call TRBJ2-7, with 11 bases aligning to TRBD2. TRBV5-3 qualifies as an ORF whose function is uncertain. The length of the CDR3 is 17 residues. Germline trimming cut 1 base from V and 5 bases from J; bases unmatched to any gene: 11. CDR3 region: CARSLLLAGAPWNEQYF. CDR3 coding DNA: TGTGCCAGAAGCTTGTTACTAGCGGGGGCCCCCTGGAACGAGCAGTACTTC.

This clone has just one count. This chain uses TRBV14 with TRBJ2-7; TRBD1 might be the D (6 bases). Germline assignment: CDR1 SGHDN and CDR2 FVKESK. Trimming stripped 0 bases from V and 3 bases from J, with 12 bases between. This CDR3 region has 15 residues. This CDR3 is CASSQEGTPLYEQYF. In DNA, the CDR3 is TGTGCCAGCAGCCAAGAGGGGACACCCCTCTACGAGCAGTACTTC.

J is TRBJ1-6 and V is TRBV4-1; D unresolved. This CDR3 region has 13 residues. V lost 0 bases, J lost 14 bases, and 11 bases lay in between. CDR1 is MGHRA and CDR2 is YSYEKL in the germline V gene. The CDR3 DNA follows: TGCGCCAGCAGCCAAGAGAGAGATCGGGCCCTCCACTTT. It is translated as CASSQERDRALHF.

This clone was recorded only once. In the same sample, other DNA sequences code for this CDR3. The chain recombines TRBV7-2 with TRBJ2-7; D is unclear. Germline V lookup: CDR1 SGHTA, CDR2 FQGNSA. V lost 3 bases, J lost 1 base, and 7 bases lay in between. CDR3 length equals 13 residues. CDR3 in DNA: TGTGCCAGCAGCTTCCGTCAGTCCTACGAGCAGTACTTC. It codes for CASSFRQSYEQYF.

The chain is built from TRBV7-8 and TRBJ1-1; maybe TRBD1 (5 bases). Between the trimmed V and J ends, which lost 0 bases and 6 bases, there was a span of 8 bases. In germline, CDR1 is SGHVS, CDR2 FQNEAQ. CDR3 length: 13 amino acids. DNA for the CDR3: TGTGCCAGCAGCTTAGCCGGGGGGGCTGAAGCTTTCTTT. Translation gives CASSLAGGAEAFF.

The rearrangement links TRBV27 to TRBJ2-2; 9 bases are shared with TRBD1. The CDR3 runs to 16 residues. J was trimmed by 8 bases and V by 6 bases; bases with no gene match: 13. CDR1 and CDR2 from the germline V gene are MNHEY and SMNVEV (reference sequence). CDR3 in amino acids: CASREGQGSLGGELFF. CDR3 sequence (DNA): TGTGCCAGCAGAGAGGGACAGGGTTCCTTGGGTGGGGAGCTGTTTTTT.

The J gene is TRBJ2-1, the V gene TRBV5-1; D is possibly TRBD2 (6 bases). CDR3 length: 15 amino acids. The V gene lost 0 bases and the J gene lost 7 bases, with 14 bases spanning the gap. Germline CDR1 is SGHRS and CDR2 is YFSETQ. The CDR3 sequence is CASSLAELAINEQFF. Written as DNA, the CDR3 is TGCGCCAGCAGCTTGGCCGAACTAGCTATAAATGAGCAGTTCTTC.

The CDR3 protein is CAWGRGVLSSGANVLTF. In DNA, the CDR3 is TGTGCCTGGGGTAGGGGTGTCCTTAGCTCTGGGGCCAACGTCCTGACTTTC. The V call is TRBV30, the J call TRBJ2-6; weak D call: TRBD1 (5 bases). The V end was cut by 5 bases, the J end by 0 bases, with 17 bases between. CDR1 and CDR2 from the germline V gene are GTSNPN and SVGIG (reference sequence). This CDR3 is built from 17 residues.

The chain is built from TRBV7-8 and TRBJ2-3; TRBD2 might be the D (6 bases). V was clipped by 1 base and J by 1 base, with 12 bases between them. The CDR3 is 16 amino acids. Germline V CDR1 and CDR2: SGHVS, FQNEAQ. CDR3 in DNA: TGTGCCAGCAGCTTAGGTCGGGTAGCGGGCACAGATACGCAGTATTTT. Its translation is CASSLGRVAGTDTQYF.

This chain links TRBV27 with TRBJ1-1, with D uncertain. Germline V gene data show CDR1 as MNHEY and CDR2 as SMNVEV (reference sequence). The CDR3 loop spans 13 amino acids. The V end lost 2 bases, the J end lost 3 bases, and 7 bases lay between the germline ends. The CDR3 bases are TGTGCCAGCAGTTTAGTCCTCGACACTGAAGCTTTCTTT. Its translation is CASSLVLDTEAFF.

The gene calls are TRBV10-3 and TRBJ1-2; the D is unclear. This CDR3 is built from 18 residues. V lost 2 bases, J lost 0 bases, and 19 bases lay in between. The V gene's germline CDR1 is ENHRY and CDR2 SYGVKD. CDR3 bases: TGTGCCATCAGTGAGGTCGCAGCGAAAGAAGGCACTAACTATGGCTACACCTTC. The encoded protein is CAISEVAAKEGTNYGYTF.

The chain employs TRBV9 and TRBJ2-3; TRBD2 agrees at 11 bases. CDR1 is SGDLS, CDR2 YYNGEE, per germline. This CDR3 contains 15 residues. The V gene end was trimmed by 1 base and the J gene end by 6 bases; junction bases not matched to a gene: 4. Written as DNA, the CDR3 is TGTGCCAGCAGCGTAAGAGTAGCGGGGGGGGATACGCAGTATTTT. Residues: CASSVRVAGGDTQYF.

The chain joins TRBV9 to TRBJ1-1, with a weak D call TRBD1 (5 bases). The CDR3 covers 13 residues. V lost 3 bases and J 5 bases, leaving 11 bases between the germline ends. In germline, CDR1 is SGDLS, CDR2 YYNGEE. CDR3 nucleotides: TGTGCCAGCAGCGGGCGTGGACAAACTGAAGCTTTCTTT. Its protein product is CASSGRGQTEAFF. The complete variable domain, with remaining parts taken from reference TRBV9 and TRBJ1-1, reads DSGVTQTPKHLITATGQRVTLRCSPRSGDLSVYWYQQSLDQGLQFLIQYYNGEERAKGNILERFSAQQFPDLHSELNLSSLELGDSALYFCASSGRGQTEAFFGQGTRLTVV.

This rearrangement joins TRBV9 to TRBJ2-7; tentatively, D is TRBD2 (6 bases). This CDR3 region has 14 residues. The germline V gene encodes CDR1 SGDLS and CDR2 YYNGEE. The V and J ends lost 4 bases and 4 bases respectively, with 15 bases between them. The CDR3 loop is CASSLTGETYEQYF. CDR3 DNA sequence: TGTGCCAGCAGCCTAACGGGGGAGACTTACGAGCAGTACTTC.

The chain joins TRBV6-2 or TRBV6-3 to TRBJ1-5, with 8 bases lining up with TRBD1. V lost 6 bases, J lost 6 bases, and 16 bases stayed unmatched. CDR1 and CDR2 (germline): MNHEY, SVGEGT. The CDR3 loop spans 17 amino acids. DNA of the CDR3: TGTGCCAGCAGCCCTGTGACTTGGACAGGGATGCGTCAGCCCCAGCATTTT. Translated: CASSPVTWTGMRQPQHF.